This T cell receptor beta chain was sequenced during a study of blood T cell repertoires in COVID-19. Repertoires were generated with immunoSEQ multiplex PCR, while TCRdb's copy carries only in-frame clones and drops some. The table records approximately 290,000 clones, roughly nine tenths of them present only once. The sequence derives from a woman aged 30 to 39 with COVID-19, enrolled during active disease. Sequencing was done on a sample of peripheral blood.

The CDR3 DNA follows: TGTGCCAGCAGCTTGGTGGGCAGAAGTAACTATGGCTACACCTTC. This encodes CASSLVGRSNYGYTF. This chain links TRBV5-6 with TRBJ1-2; no reliable D call. V was trimmed by 0 bases and J by 1 base, leaving 10 bases between them. The CDR3 has 15 residues. Germline CDR1 and CDR2: SGHDT and YYEEEE.